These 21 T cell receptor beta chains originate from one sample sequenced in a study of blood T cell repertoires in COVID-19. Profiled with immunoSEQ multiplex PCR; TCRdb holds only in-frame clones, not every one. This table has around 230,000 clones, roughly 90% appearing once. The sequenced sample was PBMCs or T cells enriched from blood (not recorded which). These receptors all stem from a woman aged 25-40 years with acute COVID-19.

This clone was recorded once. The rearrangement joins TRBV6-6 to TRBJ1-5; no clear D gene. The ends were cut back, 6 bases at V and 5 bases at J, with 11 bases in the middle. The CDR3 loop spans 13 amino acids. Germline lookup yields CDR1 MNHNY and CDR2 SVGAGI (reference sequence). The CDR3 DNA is TGTGCCAGCAGGTTCGGTATGGATCAGCCCCAGCATTTT. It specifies CASRFGMDQPQHF.

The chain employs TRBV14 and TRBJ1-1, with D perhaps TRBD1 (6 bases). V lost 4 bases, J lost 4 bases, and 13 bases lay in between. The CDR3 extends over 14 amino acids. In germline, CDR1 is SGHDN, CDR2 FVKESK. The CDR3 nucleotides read TGTGCCAGCAGCCCCCTGGACAGAATCACTGAAGCTTTCTTT. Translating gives CASSPLDRITEAFF.

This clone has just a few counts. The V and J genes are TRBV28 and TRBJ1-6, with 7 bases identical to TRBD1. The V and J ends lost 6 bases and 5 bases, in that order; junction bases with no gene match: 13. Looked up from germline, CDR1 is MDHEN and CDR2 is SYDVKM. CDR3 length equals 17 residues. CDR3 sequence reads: CASRHRTGRMDNSPLHF. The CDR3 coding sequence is TGTGCCAGCAGACATAGGACAGGTCGAATGGATAATTCACCCCTCCACTTT.

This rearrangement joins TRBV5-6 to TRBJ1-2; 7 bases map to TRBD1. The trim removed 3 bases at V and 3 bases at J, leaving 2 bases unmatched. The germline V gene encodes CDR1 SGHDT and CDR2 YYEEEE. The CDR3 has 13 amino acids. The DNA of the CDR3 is TGTGCCAGCAGCTACGGGACAGACTATGGCTACACCTTC. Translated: CASSYGTDYGYTF. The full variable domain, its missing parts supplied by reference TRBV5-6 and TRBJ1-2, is DAGVTQSPTHLIKTRGQQVTLRCSPKSGHDTVSWYQQALGQGPQFIFQYYEEEERQRGNFPDRFSGHQFPNYSSELNVNALLLGDSALYLCASSYGTDYGYTFGSGTRLTVV.

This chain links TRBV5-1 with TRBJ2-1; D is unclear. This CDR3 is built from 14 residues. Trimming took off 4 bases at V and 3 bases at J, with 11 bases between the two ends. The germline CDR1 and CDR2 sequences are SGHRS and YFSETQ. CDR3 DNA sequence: TGCGCCAGCAGCCCTCATAGTAACTACAATGAGCAGTTCTTC. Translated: CASSPHSNYNEQFF. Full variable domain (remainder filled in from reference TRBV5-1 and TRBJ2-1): KAGVTQTPRYLIKTRGQQVTLSCSPISGHRSVSWYQQTPGQGLQFLFEYFSETQRNKGNFPGRFSGRQFSNSRSEMNVSTLELGDSALYLCASSPHSNYNEQFFGPGTRLTVL.

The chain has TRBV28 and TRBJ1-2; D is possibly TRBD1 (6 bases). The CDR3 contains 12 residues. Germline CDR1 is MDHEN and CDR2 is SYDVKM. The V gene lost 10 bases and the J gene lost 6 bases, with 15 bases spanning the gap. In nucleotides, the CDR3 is TGTGCCATCATAGGGGACAATGATGGCTACACCTTC. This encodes CAIIGDNDGYTF.

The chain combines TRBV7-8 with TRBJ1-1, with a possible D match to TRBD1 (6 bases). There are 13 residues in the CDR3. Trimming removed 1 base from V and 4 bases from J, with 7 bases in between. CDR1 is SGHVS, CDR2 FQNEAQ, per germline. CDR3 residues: CASSLGTATEAFF. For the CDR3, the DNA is TGTGCCAGCAGCTTAGGGACAGCCACTGAAGCTTTCTTT. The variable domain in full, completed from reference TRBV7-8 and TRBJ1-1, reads GAGVSQSPRYKVAKRGQDVALRCDPISGHVSLFWYQQALGQGPEFLTYFQNEAQLDKSGLPSDRFFAERPEGSVSTLKIQRTQQEDSAVYLCASSLGTATEAFFGQGTRLTVV.

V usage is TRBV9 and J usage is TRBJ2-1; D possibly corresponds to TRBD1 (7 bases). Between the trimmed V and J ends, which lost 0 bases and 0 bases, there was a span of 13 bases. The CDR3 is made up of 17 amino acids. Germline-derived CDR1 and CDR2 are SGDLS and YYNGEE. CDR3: CASSVAGQGGSYNEQFF. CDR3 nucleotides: TGTGCCAGCAGCGTAGCTGGCCAGGGGGGCTCCTACAATGAGCAGTTCTTC.

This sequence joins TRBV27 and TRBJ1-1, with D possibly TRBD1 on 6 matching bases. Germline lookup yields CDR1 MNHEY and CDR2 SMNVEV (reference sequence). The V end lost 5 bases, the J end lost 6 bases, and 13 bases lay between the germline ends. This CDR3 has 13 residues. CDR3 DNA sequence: TGTGCCAGCAGTCCCGGACAGTTCGCTGAAGCTTTCTTT. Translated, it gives CASSPGQFAEAFF.

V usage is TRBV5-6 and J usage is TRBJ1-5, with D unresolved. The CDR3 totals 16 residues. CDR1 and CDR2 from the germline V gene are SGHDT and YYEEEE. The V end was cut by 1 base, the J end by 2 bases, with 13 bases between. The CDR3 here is CASSLRTIAGNQPQHF. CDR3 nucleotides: TGTGCCAGCAGCTTGCGTACTATCGCGGGCAATCAGCCCCAGCATTTT. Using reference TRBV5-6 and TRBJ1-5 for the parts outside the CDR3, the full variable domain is DAGVTQSPTHLIKTRGQQVTLRCSPKSGHDTVSWYQQALGQGPQFIFQYYEEEERQRGNFPDRFSGHQFPNYSSELNVNALLLGDSALYLCASSLRTIAGNQPQHFGDGTRLSIL.

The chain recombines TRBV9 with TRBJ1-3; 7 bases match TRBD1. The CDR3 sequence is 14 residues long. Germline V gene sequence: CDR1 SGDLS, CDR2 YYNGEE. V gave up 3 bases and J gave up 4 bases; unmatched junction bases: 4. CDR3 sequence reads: CASSDPGGGNTIYF. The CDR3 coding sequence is TGTGCCAGCAGCGATCCAGGGGGAGGAAACACCATATATTTT.

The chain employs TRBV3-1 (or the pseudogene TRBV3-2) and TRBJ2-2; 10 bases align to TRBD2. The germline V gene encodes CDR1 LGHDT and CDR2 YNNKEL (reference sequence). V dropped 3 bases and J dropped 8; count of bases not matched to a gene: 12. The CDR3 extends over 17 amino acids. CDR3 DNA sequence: TGTGCCAGCAGCCACTCCGTAGGGACTAGCGAAAAAGGGGAGCTGTTTTTT. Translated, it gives CASSHSVGTSEKGELFF.

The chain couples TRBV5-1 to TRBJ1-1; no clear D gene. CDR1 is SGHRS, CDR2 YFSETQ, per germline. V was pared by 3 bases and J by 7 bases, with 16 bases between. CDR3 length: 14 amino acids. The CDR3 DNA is TGCGCCAGCAGCTCCCTTGAGAGGGAAATTGAAGCTTTCTTT. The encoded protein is CASSSLEREIEAFF.

Here the CDR3 reads CASSPFPGGNQPQHF. The CDR3 DNA is TGTGCCAGCAGCCCTTTTCCGGGAGGCAATCAGCCCCAGCATTTT. The chain is built from TRBV7-2 and TRBJ1-5; unclear D gene. V was trimmed by 5 bases and J by 2 bases, leaving 13 bases between them. CDR1 is SGHTA, CDR2 FQGNSA, per germline. There are 15 residues in the CDR3.

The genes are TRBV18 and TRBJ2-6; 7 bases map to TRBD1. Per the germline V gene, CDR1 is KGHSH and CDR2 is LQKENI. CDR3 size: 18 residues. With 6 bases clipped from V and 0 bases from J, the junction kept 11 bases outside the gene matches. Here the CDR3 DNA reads TGTGCCAGCTCCATCAAGGGACAGTTAAGCTCTGGGGCCAACGTCCTGACTTTC. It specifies CASSIKGQLSSGANVLTF.

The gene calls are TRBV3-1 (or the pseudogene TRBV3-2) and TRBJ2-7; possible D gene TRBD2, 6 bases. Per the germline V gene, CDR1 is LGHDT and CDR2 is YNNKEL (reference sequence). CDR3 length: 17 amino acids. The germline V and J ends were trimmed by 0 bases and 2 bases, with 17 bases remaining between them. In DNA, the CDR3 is TGTGCCAGCAGCCAAGAAATACTTGGGGTAGCGGCCTACGAGCAGTACTTC. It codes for CASSQEILGVAAYEQYF.

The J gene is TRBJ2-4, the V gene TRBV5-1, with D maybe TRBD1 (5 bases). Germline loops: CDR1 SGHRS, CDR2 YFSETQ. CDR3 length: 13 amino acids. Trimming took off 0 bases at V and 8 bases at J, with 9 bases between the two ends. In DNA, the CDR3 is TGCGCCAGCAGCTTGGGGGGCCAAGACATTCAGTACTTC. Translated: CASSLGGQDIQYF. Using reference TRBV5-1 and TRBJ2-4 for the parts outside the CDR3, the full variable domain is KAGVTQTPRYLIKTRGQQVTLSCSPISGHRSVSWYQQTPGQGLQFLFEYFSETQRNKGNFPGRFSGRQFSNSRSEMNVSTLELGDSALYLCASSLGGQDIQYFGAGTRLSVL.

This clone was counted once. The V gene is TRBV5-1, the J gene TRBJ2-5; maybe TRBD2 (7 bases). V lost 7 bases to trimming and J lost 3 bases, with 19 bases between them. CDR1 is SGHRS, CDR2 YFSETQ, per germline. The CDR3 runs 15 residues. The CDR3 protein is CASRPGGGREETQYF. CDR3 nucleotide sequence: TGCGCCAGCCGGCCGGGGGGCGGGAGAGAAGAGACCCAGTACTTC.

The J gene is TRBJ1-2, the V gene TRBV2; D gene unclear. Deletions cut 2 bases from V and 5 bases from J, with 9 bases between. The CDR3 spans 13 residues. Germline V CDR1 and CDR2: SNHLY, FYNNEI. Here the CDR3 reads CASSEPYRYGYTF. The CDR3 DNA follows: TGTGCCAGCAGTGAACCATATCGGTATGGCTACACCTTC.

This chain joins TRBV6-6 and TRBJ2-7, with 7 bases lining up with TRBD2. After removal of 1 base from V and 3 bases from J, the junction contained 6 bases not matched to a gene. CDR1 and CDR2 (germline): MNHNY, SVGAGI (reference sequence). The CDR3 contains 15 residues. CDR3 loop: CASSYYLRDYYEQYF. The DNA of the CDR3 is TGTGCCAGCAGTTACTATCTCCGGGACTACTACGAGCAGTACTTC.

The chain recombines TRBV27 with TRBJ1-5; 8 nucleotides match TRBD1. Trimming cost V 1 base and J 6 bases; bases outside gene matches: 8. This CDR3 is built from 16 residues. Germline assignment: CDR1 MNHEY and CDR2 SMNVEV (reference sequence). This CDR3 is CASSLYGQGIAQPQHF. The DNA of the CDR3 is TGTGCCAGCAGTTTATACGGACAGGGTATCGCTCAGCCCCAGCATTTT.